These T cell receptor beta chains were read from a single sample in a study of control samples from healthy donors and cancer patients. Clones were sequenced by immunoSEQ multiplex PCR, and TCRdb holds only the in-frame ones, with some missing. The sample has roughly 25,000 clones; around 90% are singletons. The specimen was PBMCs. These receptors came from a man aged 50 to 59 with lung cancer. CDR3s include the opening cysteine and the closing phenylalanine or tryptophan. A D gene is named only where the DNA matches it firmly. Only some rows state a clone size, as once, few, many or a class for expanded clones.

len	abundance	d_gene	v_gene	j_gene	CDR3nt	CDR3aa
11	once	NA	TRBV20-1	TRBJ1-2	TGCAGTGCTCGATACAGGGAAAGTCATACCTTC	CSARYRESHTF
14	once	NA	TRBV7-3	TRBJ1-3	TGTGCCAGCAGCCCTGGGCCCGCCGGAAACACCATATATTTT	CASSPGPAGNTIYF
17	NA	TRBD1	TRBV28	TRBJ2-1	TGTGCCAGCAGTTCTGCTGGGGTAGGACAGGGGGTTGGGGAGCAGTTCTTC	CASSSAGVGQGVGEQFF
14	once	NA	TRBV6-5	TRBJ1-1	TGTGCCAGCAGAAGGACTGGGGGAAACGCTGAAGCTTTCTTT	CASRRTGGNAEAFF
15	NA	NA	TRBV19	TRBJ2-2	TGTGCCAGTAGTATAGGAGGGGGGTACACCGGGGAGCTGTTTTTT	CASSIGGGYTGELFF
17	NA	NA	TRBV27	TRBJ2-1	TGTGCCAGCAGTTTATTAGGGTTCCAGGGATCCTACAATGAGCAGTTCTTC	CASSLLGFQGSYNEQFF
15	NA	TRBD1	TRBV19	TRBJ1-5	TGTGCCATAGGATTCGGGCAGGGGGTCAATCAGCCCCAGCATTTT	CAIGFGQGVNQPQHF
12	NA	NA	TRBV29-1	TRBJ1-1	TGCAGCGTTGACAGGACGAACACTGAAGCTTTCTTT	CSVDRTNTEAFF
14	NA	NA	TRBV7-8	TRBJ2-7	TGTGCCAGCAGCTTCCTGACTGGAACCTACGAGCAGTACTTC	CASSFLTGTYEQYF
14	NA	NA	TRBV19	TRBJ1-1	TGTGCCAGCGGACTTACTGGAGGGGGCACTGAAGCTTTCTTT	CASGLTGGGTEAFF
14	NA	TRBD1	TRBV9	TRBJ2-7	TGTGCCAGCAGCGTATCTGGGACAGCCTACGAGCAGTACTTC	CASSVSGTAYEQYF
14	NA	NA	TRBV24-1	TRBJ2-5	TGTGCCACCAGTGATTTTACGGTCCAAGAGACCCAGTACTTC	CATSDFTVQETQYF
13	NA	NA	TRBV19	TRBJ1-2	TGTGCCAGTAGTATCAACAGAAACCATGGCTACACCTTC	CASSINRNHGYTF
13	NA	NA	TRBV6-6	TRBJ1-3	TGTGCCAGCCAGGGACTCTCTGGAACCACCATATATTTT	CASQGLSGTTIYF
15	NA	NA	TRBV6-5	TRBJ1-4	TGTGCCAGCAGTTACTCGAGACAGAAGAATGAAAAACTGTTTTTT	CASSYSRQKNEKLFF
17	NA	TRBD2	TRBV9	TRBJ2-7	TGTGCCAGCAGCGTACAAGCCGGGACTAGCGGCATTAGCGAGCAGTACTTC	CASSVQAGTSGISEQYF
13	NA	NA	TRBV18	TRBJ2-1	TGTGCCAGCTCACCACCGGGTCTCGGGGAGCAGTTCTTC	CASSPPGLGEQFF
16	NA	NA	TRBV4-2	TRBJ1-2	TGTGCCAGCAGCCGGGTAGCCGACGTGGGCCAACATGGCTACACCTTC	CASSRVADVGQHGYTF
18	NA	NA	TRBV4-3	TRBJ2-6	TGCGCCAGCAGCCGCTCCGCCCCAAGAGCGGCTGGGGCCAACGTCCTGACTTTC	CASSRSAPRAAGANVLTF
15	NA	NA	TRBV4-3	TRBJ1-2	TGCGCCAGCAGCCAGGAGGCCGGCAGGGGATATGGCTACACCTTC	CASSQEAGRGYGYTF